This T cell receptor (beta chain) was sequenced in a study of T cell responses to AZD1222 COVID-19 vaccine (dated by TCRdb to about 2021). Background on the whole study: TCR sequencing was performed for 230 to 250 trial participants, of whom about 200 were given two doses of AZD1222 and around 26 were given two doses of MenACWY control vaccine. Trial participants were enrolled by age into 18-55, 56-69 and 70-plus year subgroups, with approximately 150, 30 and 60 TCR-sequenced participants respectively. Findings and caveats that apply to the study as a whole: After two AZD1222 doses, spike-specific TCR breadth and depth were significantly higher than at day 0 and than in MenACWY recipients. Because no day 14 peak-response samples were available, repertoires were characterized only after the peak T cell response. Vaccine-associated CD4 TCRs spanned the whole spike protein, with dominant responses in regions 160-218 and 743-854. In the small 56-69-year group, the increase in depth fell short of significance, most likely because of low power. Only five or six AZD1222 recipients were SARS-CoV-2 seropositive at baseline, limiting conclusions about previously exposed vaccinees. Participants were mostly white British, with more females than males. The authors suggested clonal diversity may have been underestimated. Reportedly, close to half of the unique spike-specific TCRs recognized epitopes lying outside the regions that are mutated in the B.1.351 and B.1.1.7 variants.

The CDR3 regions of human TCRbeta chains were subjected to immunosequencing. On the authors' methods: TCRs in the repertoires were compared against a reference library of SARS-CoV-2-specific TCRs that had been generated with the MIRA antigen-specificity platform. Breadth meant the fraction of unique TCRs that were SARS-CoV-2-associated, whereas depth meant the fraction of total T cells that were SARS-CoV-2-associated. Using the MIRA data, every spike-specific TCR was mapped to the spike region that the TCR reacted to and assigned to either a CD4 or a CD8 class. Log10-transformed breadth and depth values were compared by one-way ANOVA with Sidak's multiple comparisons tests. As stored in TCRdb, this immuneACCESS dataset retains in-frame rearrangements with V and J assigned. A fraction of the clones does not appear; measured against another copy, unresolved V genes explain less than half of the discrepancy, and the remainder lacks a known reason. V, J and clone size are those of that table, while D and trimming were read from the DNA. The sample table holds approximately 150,000 clones, of which 80% to 95% were seen once. The ten largest clones capture less than 6.5% of the sample.

The time point tag for this specimen amounts to: about 28 days (+/-7) after the second vaccine dose. Because spike-specific TCR depth and breadth did not differ between the two schedules, AZD1222 recipients who got a second dose at roughly 4 weeks were pooled with those who got a second dose at roughly 12 weeks. Vaccinee samples were obtained from the UK trials COV001 and COV002, which included a single-blind randomized controlled phase 2/3 trial of AZD1222 (ChAdOx1 nCoV-19) in healthy adults. For TCRbeta chain sequencing, PBMC samples from trial participants were taken at day 0 and at day 28 after the second dose. Of note for this clone: Its antigen is not yet known. Per-base qualities were not stored, and no clone one base away is much larger.

Here the sequenced sample was peripheral blood, taken 28 days after the second AZD1222 dose. This receptor was obtained from an adult who received the AZD1222 COVID-19 vaccine.

The CDR3 corresponds to CASSYPSCPQPQHF. The nucleotide sequence reads as follows: TGTGCCAGCAGTTACCCCTCTTGCCCTCAGCCCCAGCATTTT. Recombination joined TRBV6-5 with TRBJ1-5; the D gene is not confidently resolved. The CDR3 sequence holds 14 residues, the cysteine and phenylalanine included. Just the 42-base CDR3 DNA is kept, in frame starting at base 1. V and J lose 2 bases and 6 bases, and a span of 11 bases separates them. Via the germline V gene, CDR1 is MNHEY and CDR2 SVGAGI.